This T cell receptor beta chain was retrieved from a study of T cells in Graves' hyperthyroidism and ophthalmopathy. Study-wide results and caveats: From stable hyperthyroidism, ophthalmopathy was separated by a 13 V-J model.

Those with hyperthyroidism were 18 to 65 years old, newly diagnosed, and ill for under 2 months. On this clonotype itself: As yet, its antigen is unknown.

The length of the CDR3 is 13 residues. Germline-derived CDR1 and CDR2 are LNHDA and SQIVND (reference sequence). What was amplified from RNA transcripts were TCR beta CDR3 regions. HTBI primers were employed in a first-round RT-PCR of the TCR CDR3. TCRdb re-called the multiplex PCR reads through MiXCR, storing one row per CDR3 protein. Of some 770,000 distinct CDR3 sequences in the sample, about 15% were seen once. The chain uses TRBV19 and TRBJ2-7, with TRBD1 matching over 8 bases. The DNA end favors TRBJ2-1, so the J call may be wrong. Sequencing input: blood. This receptor was identified in a man aged 18 to 35 with Graves' hyperthyroidism. The CDR3 nucleotides read TGTGCCAGCAATACCGACAGGGGCTACGAGCAGTTCTTC. Protein product: CASNTDRGYEQFF.